These 2 T cell receptor beta chains share one sample of origin, sequenced in a study of blood T cell repertoires in COVID-19. TCRdb's table, derived via immunoSEQ multiplex PCR, lists solely in-frame clones and lacks some. Of fewer than 300,000 clones listed, approximately 85% are singletons. Source material: PBMCs or T cells enriched from blood (not recorded which). These receptor sequences come from a woman in her 30s who had recovered from COVID-19.

This chain connects TRBV25-1 to TRBJ1-1; 7 nucleotides line up with TRBD1. The ends lost 0 bases at V and 6 bases at J; junction bases unmatched: 16. In germline, CDR1 is MGHDK, CDR2 SYGVNS. This CDR3 has 18 amino acids. CDR3 DNA: TGTGCCAGCAGTGAATACCCCGACAGGGCAGGGGTCTTTTCTGAAGCTTTCTTT. Protein: CASSEYPDRAGVFSEAFF.

The rearrangement links TRBV5-4 to TRBJ2-1, with D unresolved. Germline V gene data show CDR1 as SGHNT and CDR2 as YYREEE (reference sequence). The CDR3 is 14 amino acids. V lost 3 bases and J lost 2, with 9 bases in between. This CDR3 is CASSSQQTYNEQFF. The CDR3, as DNA: TGTGCCAGCAGCTCCCAACAGACCTACAATGAGCAGTTCTTC.